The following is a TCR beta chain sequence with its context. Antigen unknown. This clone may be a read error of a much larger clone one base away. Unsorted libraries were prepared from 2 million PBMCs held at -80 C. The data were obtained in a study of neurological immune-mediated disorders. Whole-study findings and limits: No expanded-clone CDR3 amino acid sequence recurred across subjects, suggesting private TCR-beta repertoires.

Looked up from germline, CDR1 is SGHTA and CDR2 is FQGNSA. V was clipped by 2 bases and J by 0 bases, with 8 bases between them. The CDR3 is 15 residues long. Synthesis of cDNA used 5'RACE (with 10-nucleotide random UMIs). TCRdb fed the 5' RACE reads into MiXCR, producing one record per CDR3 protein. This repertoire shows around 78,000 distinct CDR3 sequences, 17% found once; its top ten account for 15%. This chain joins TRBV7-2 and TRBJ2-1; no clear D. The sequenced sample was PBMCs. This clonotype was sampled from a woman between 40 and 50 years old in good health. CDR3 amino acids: CASSLRWPSYNEQFF. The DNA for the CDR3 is TGTGCCAGCAGCTTACGATGGCCCTCCTACAATGAGCAGTTCTTC.